Shown below are 32 T cell receptor beta chains from a single sample sequenced in a study of beta chain features in type 1 diabetes. Regarding the study as a whole: Significant though moderate, a shortening of TCRB CDR3s appeared in all four CD4+ subsets of Type 1 diabetes patients.

Their target antigens are unknown. The study reverse transcribed the entire isolated RNA, so it sequenced expressed TCRB transcripts. Assay: immunoSEQ multiplex PCR; the TCRdb copy retains only in-frame clones and omits some. In the table there are some 640,000 clones, about 14% of which are singletons. The specimen was naive CD4+ T cells from blood. The receptor source for this set is a man younger than 35 with type 1 diabetes.

The J gene is TRBJ1-1, the V gene TRBV5-1; no reliable D call. V was shortened by 0 bases and J by 1 base, with 10 bases between the two germline ends. This CDR3 comprises 15 residues. The V gene's germline CDR1 is SGHRS and CDR2 YFSETQ. CDR3 sequence: CASSLEGHTNTEAFF. CDR3 nucleotides: TGCGCCAGCAGCTTGGAGGGCCACACGAACACTGAAGCTTTCTTT.

This clone has only a few counts. This chain links TRBV30 with TRBJ1-1, with D perhaps TRBD1 (6 bases). V lost 2 bases and J lost 7, with 14 bases in between. Germline V gene lookup returns CDR1 GTSNPN and CDR2 SVGIG (reference sequence). The CDR3 extends over 13 amino acids. CDR3 protein: CAWSFRTAVEAFF. CDR3 DNA sequence: TGTGCCTGGAGTTTCAGGACAGCCGTTGAAGCTTTCTTT.

This clone was observed a few times. The genes are TRBV7-9 and TRBJ1-6; D might be TRBD1 (6 bases). V was pared by 4 bases and J by 7 bases, with 20 bases between. CDR1 and CDR2 from the germline V gene are SEHNR and FQNEAQ (reference sequence). The CDR3 is made up of 17 amino acids. The CDR3 DNA reads as TGTGCCAGCAGCTCGTCCCCTGCGGGGGCACTGAATTCACCCCTCCACTTT. This sequence encodes CASSSSPAGALNSPLHF.

This clone was counted a few times. The rearrangement links TRBV29-1 to TRBJ2-7, with D possibly matching TRBD2 (5 bases). The CDR3 has 11 residues. CDR1 SQVTM and CDR2 ANQGSEA come from the germline V gene. The ends were cut back, 4 bases at V and 4 bases at J, with 8 bases in the middle. Here the CDR3 reads CSVARGYEQYF. The CDR3 nucleotides read TGCAGCGTTGCCCGGGGTTACGAGCAGTACTTC.

This clone turned up a few times. The chain is built from TRBV6-5 and TRBJ2-3; a weak D match, TRBD1 (6 bases). The CDR3 runs to 13 residues. Germline CDR1 reads MNHEY; CDR2 reads SVGAGI. V gave up 5 bases and J gave up 6 bases, with 12 bases separating them. For the CDR3, the DNA is TGTGCCAGCAGTACTGACAGGCGGGATACGCAGTATTTT. Protein: CASSTDRRDTQYF.

This clone was recorded a few times. The V gene is TRBV29-1, the J gene TRBJ1-1; a weak D match, TRBD1 (6 bases). Germline V CDR1 and CDR2: SQVTM, ANQGSEA. This CDR3 region has 14 residues. Trimming removed 6 bases at V and 0 bases at J, with 14 bases between. The CDR3 DNA is TGCAGCGTCCCTACCGGGACATTGAACACTGAAGCTTTCTTT. Protein product: CSVPTGTLNTEAFF.

This clone was seen only a few times. The genes are TRBV7-2 and TRBJ2-4; no definite D call. CDR3 length: 16 amino acids. Germline CDR1 is SGHTA and CDR2 is FQGNSA. The V and J ends lost 5 bases and 0 bases respectively, with 14 bases between them. The CDR3 DNA sequence: TGTGCCAGCAGCCGTGGGAATTCTTTAGCCAAAAACATTCAGTACTTC. Translating it yields CASSRGNSLAKNIQYF.

V usage is TRBV27 and J usage is TRBJ1-1, with D unresolved. CDR1 MNHEY and CDR2 SMNVEV come from the germline V gene (reference sequence). The V end lost 1 base, the J end lost 0 bases, and 3 bases lay between the germline ends. The CDR3 covers 13 residues. The DNA of the CDR3 is TGTGCCAGCAGTTTATTGGTGAACACTGAAGCTTTCTTT. Residues: CASSLLVNTEAFF.

This chain joins TRBV9 and TRBJ2-7; possibly TRBD1 for D (6 bases). V was shortened by 4 bases and J by 2 bases, with 28 bases between the two germline ends. Germline V gene data show CDR1 as SGDLS and CDR2 as YYNGEE. The CDR3 is 19 amino acids. The CDR3 sequence: CASSSRGSVSSRGPYEQYF. The CDR3 DNA is TGTGCCAGCAGCTCAAGAGGGTCCGTCTCGAGCAGGGGCCCCTACGAGCAGTACTTC.

The rearrangement joins TRBV7-7 to TRBJ1-2, with a tentative D call TRBD1 (5 bases). This CDR3 has 16 amino acids. The germline gives CDR1 SSHAT, CDR2 FNYEAQ (reference sequence). This CDR3 reads CASAGRGFVKIQGYTF. The CDR3, as DNA: TGTGCTAGCGCCGGGAGGGGTTTCGTGAAGATTCAAGGCTACACCTTC.

The chain employs TRBV7-2 and TRBJ2-4; D may be TRBD1 or TRBD2 (5 bases each). The CDR3 spans 15 residues. CDR1 and CDR2 (germline): SGHTA, FQGNSA. The V gene lost 4 bases and the J gene lost 0 bases, with 10 bases spanning the gap. The CDR3 region has the DNA TGTGCCAGCAGCTCATCCGGGACAGCCAAAAACATTCAGTACTTC. It translates to CASSSSGTAKNIQYF.

This clone occurred a few times. The chain has TRBV6-6 and TRBJ2-5; D gene ambiguous. Germline CDR1 is MNHNY and CDR2 is SVGAGI (reference sequence). The CDR3 sequence is 13 residues long. Trimming removed 5 bases at V and 3 bases at J, with 10 bases between. The DNA for the CDR3 is TGTGCCAGCAGTCAGAGGTCAGAAGAGACCCAGTACTTC. It encodes CASSQRSEETQYF.

This clone appeared once. The chain links TRBV7-9 to TRBJ2-7; the D call may be TRBD1 or TRBD2 (5 bases each). The CDR3 loop spans 12 amino acids. Between the trimmed V and J ends, which lost 1 base and 9 bases, there was a span of 10 bases. Germline V gene lookup returns CDR1 SEHNR and CDR2 FQNEAQ (reference sequence). CDR3 nucleotides: TGTGCCAGCAGCTTAGTGACTGGGGGGCAGTACTTC. It encodes CASSLVTGGQYF.

In this sample, this clone turned up a few times. The chain links TRBV4-2 to TRBJ2-5; no clear D gene. Trimming took off 0 bases at V and 1 base at J, with 12 bases between the two ends. The CDR3 is 16 amino acids. Germline V lookup: CDR1 LGHNA, CDR2 YNFKEQ. This CDR3 is CASSQEYLTAQETQYF. CDR3 nucleotides: TGTGCCAGCAGCCAAGAATATTTGACTGCCCAAGAGACCCAGTACTTC.

This chain links TRBV6-1 with TRBJ1-1, with 8 bases lining up with TRBD1. V was clipped by 4 bases and J by 5 bases; unmatched bases: 3. Germline CDR1 reads MNHNS; CDR2 reads SASEGT. The CDR3 is 13 amino acids. The CDR3 coding sequence is TGTGCCAGCAGTGGGACAGGGTTAACTGAAGCTTTCTTT. Amino acid sequence: CASSGTGLTEAFF.

This clone was counted between two and nine times. This chain uses TRBV4-2 with TRBJ2-1; perhaps D is TRBD1 or TRBD2 (5 bases each). The CDR3 has 12 amino acids. Trimming removed 1 base from V and 7 bases from J, with 5 bases in between. Looked up from germline, CDR1 is LGHNA and CDR2 is YNFKEQ. This CDR3 is CASSQGGNEQFF. DNA for the CDR3: TGTGCCAGCAGCCAAGGGGGGAATGAGCAGTTCTTC.

This clone came up a few times. This rearrangement joins TRBV30 to TRBJ1-2; D might be TRBD1 (5 bases). The germline V gene encodes CDR1 GTSNPN and CDR2 SVGIG (reference sequence). The V and J ends lost 0 bases and 2 bases respectively, with 13 bases between them. The CDR3 spans 15 residues. The DNA of the CDR3 is TGTGCCTGGAGTGTAATGACAGCTGGCAACTATGGCTACACCTTC. Amino acid sequence: CAWSVMTAGNYGYTF.

This clone was seen a few times. The gene calls are TRBV5-4 and TRBJ2-7, with 10 bases that match TRBD2. The CDR3 is 17 amino acids. The germline gives CDR1 SGHNT, CDR2 YYREEE (reference sequence). The trim removed 0 bases at V and 5 bases at J, leaving 11 bases unmatched. CDR3 coding DNA: TGTGCCAGCAGCTTGGCCCAGATAGCGGGGGGCCCCGACGAGCAGTACTTC. It yields the protein CASSLAQIAGGPDEQYF.

The chain links TRBV18 to TRBJ2-1, with 8 bases that match TRBD1. The CDR3 is made up of 14 amino acids. Germline V lookup: CDR1 KGHSH, CDR2 LQKENI. V lost 3 bases and J lost 8; bases outside the gene matches: 6. CDR3 sequence (DNA): TGTGCCAGCTCACCGAGGACAGGGAACGATGAGCAGTTCTTC. The encoded protein is CASSPRTGNDEQFF.

The chain carries TRBV7-9 and TRBJ2-7; 9 nucleotides align to TRBD1. This CDR3 is 15 amino acids long. The germline CDR1 and CDR2 sequences are SEHNR and FQNEAQ (reference sequence). The V segment lost 4 bases and the J segment 0 bases; nucleotides outside the gene matches: 4. CDR3: CASSSGQGTSYEQYF. The CDR3, as DNA: TGTGCCAGCAGCTCCGGACAGGGGACCTCCTACGAGCAGTACTTC. Full variable domain (outside the CDR3, taken from reference TRBV7-9 and TRBJ2-7): DTGVSQNPRHKITKRGQNVTFRCDPISEHNRLYWYRQTLGQGPEFLTYFQNEAQLEKSRLLSDRFSAERPKGSFSTLEIQRTEQGDSAMYLCASSSGQGTSYEQYFGPGTRLTVT.

This clone was counted between two and nine times. CDR3 DNA sequence: TGTGCCAGCAGCCAGACCTCCCTAGGTACTAGCACAGATACGCAGTATTTT. Its translation is CASSQTSLGTSTDTQYF. The genes are TRBV28 and TRBJ2-3; D is undetermined. Trimming shortened V by 6 bases and J by 0 bases, and 19 bases separated the two germline ends. There are 17 residues in the CDR3. Germline CDR1 is MDHEN and CDR2 is SYDVKM.

The chain uses TRBV30 and TRBJ2-7; 7 bases map to TRBD2. This CDR3 is built from 9 residues. Germline V CDR1 and CDR2: GTSNPN, SVGIG (reference sequence). V dropped 8 bases and J dropped 5; count of bases not matched to a gene: 0. This CDR3 reads CAREDEQYF. As DNA, the CDR3 is TGTGCCCGGGAGGACGAGCAGTACTTC.

Comment on this clone: Other nucleotide sequences from this sample produce the same CDR3. The rearrangement uses TRBV5-1 and TRBJ2-5; the D is unclear. Trimming cost V 4 bases and J 2 bases, with 3 bases left between them. The CDR3 extends over 11 amino acids. Germline values: CDR1 SGHRS, CDR2 YFSETQ. In DNA form, the CDR3 reads TGCGCCAGCAGCGTTCAAGAGACCCAGTACTTC. Translated: CASSVQETQYF.

The CDR3 reads CASGGLDNEQFF. Here the CDR3 DNA reads TGTGCCAGCGGTGGGCTCGACAATGAGCAGTTCTTC. The chain is built from TRBV9 and TRBJ2-1; D gene uncertain. The germline CDR1 and CDR2 sequences are SGDLS and YYNGEE. Trimming cost V 7 bases and J 5 bases, with 10 bases left between them. The CDR3 is 12 amino acids.

As DNA, the CDR3 is TGTGCCATCAGACCGGGACAGGGAGGGAGCATTCAGTACTTC. It yields the protein CAIRPGQGGSIQYF. The chain combines TRBV10-3 with TRBJ2-4; TRBD1 matches at 9 bases. Germline values: CDR1 ENHRY, CDR2 SYGVKD. The CDR3 is 14 amino acids. Trimming removed 6 bases from V and 9 bases from J; junction bases left unmatched: 9.

V usage is TRBV19 and J usage is TRBJ2-3; maybe TRBD1 (6 bases). V lost 5 bases to trimming and J lost 2 bases, with 14 bases between them. The CDR3 runs to 15 residues. The germline V gene encodes CDR1 LNHDA and CDR2 SQIVND (reference sequence). DNA for the CDR3: TGTGCCAGTAGTCTCAGGGGTTTTTCCACAGATACGCAGTATTTT. Translated, it gives CASSLRGFSTDTQYF.

In its sample, this clone was seen a few times. CDR3 residues: CATRHQGGQGNERDPLAKNIQYF. The CDR3 nucleotides are TGTGCCACCAGGCACCAGGGGGGACAGGGGAATGAACGTGATCCCCTAGCCAAAAACATTCAGTACTTC. The rearrangement uses TRBV15 and TRBJ2-4; the match to TRBD1 covers 10 bases. Germline V gives CDR1 LNHNV, CDR2 YYDKDF (reference sequence). This CDR3 is built from 23 residues. The V gene end was trimmed by 6 bases and the J gene end by 0 bases; junction bases not matched to a gene: 26.

This chain uses TRBV5-6 with TRBJ2-3; 7 nucleotides align to TRBD2. Unmatched junction bases numbered 8, after V lost 2 bases and J lost 5 bases. The germline CDR1 and CDR2 sequences are SGHDT and YYEEEE. The CDR3 is 15 amino acids. The CDR3 bases are TGTGCCAGCAGCTTCCGGCCAGGCGGGGGAGATACGCAGTATTTT. Its protein is CASSFRPGGGDTQYF. The full variable domain, in which reference TRBV5-6 and TRBJ2-3 provide the parts outside the CDR3, is DAGVTQSPTHLIKTRGQQVTLRCSPKSGHDTVSWYQQALGQGPQFIFQYYEEEERQRGNFPDRFSGHQFPNYSSELNVNALLLGDSALYLCASSFRPGGGDTQYFGPGTRLTVL.

This clone was observed a few times. The chain is built from TRBV28 and TRBJ2-2; 7 nucleotides match TRBD1. The V gene's germline CDR1 is MDHEN and CDR2 SYDVKM. The CDR3 is 14 amino acids. V lost 6 bases to trimming and J lost 4 bases; unmatched junction nucleotides: 5. CDR3 DNA: TGTGCCAGCAGGGACAGGTTCCCCACCGGGGAGCTGTTTTTT. Translating it yields CASRDRFPTGELFF.

The chain combines TRBV29-1 with TRBJ1-2; TRBD1 matches at 10 bases. This CDR3 spans 15 amino acids. Germline-derived CDR1 and CDR2 are SQVTM and ANQGSEA. V trimming: 6 bases; J trimming: 3 bases; junction bases outside the gene matches: 10. Written as DNA, the CDR3 is TGCAGCGTCTCGTGGGCGGGACAGGGGCACTATGGCTACACCTTC. It yields the protein CSVSWAGQGHYGYTF.

V and J are TRBV28 and TRBJ1-2, with D uncertain. Germline CDR1 and CDR2: MDHEN and SYDVKM. The CDR3 sequence is 14 residues long. Trimming took off 3 bases at V and 6 bases at J, with 14 bases between the two ends. The CDR3: CASSFILLDDGYTF. CDR3 DNA: TGTGCCAGCAGTTTCATCCTATTAGATGATGGCTACACCTTC.

This clone was seen a single time. V usage is TRBV5-4 and J usage is TRBJ1-1; D gene uncertain. V lost 4 bases to trimming and J lost 7 bases, with 14 bases between them. This CDR3 has 13 residues. Germline V lookup: CDR1 SGHNT, CDR2 YYREEE (reference sequence). CDR3 bases: TGTGCCAGCAGCCCCGGGAGGGATGGTGAAGCTTTCTTT. Translated: CASSPGRDGEAFF.